This TCR beta chain was sequenced in a study of shared clonotypes between healthy human individuals. To note about this clone: Antigen unknown.

Whole-study findings and limits: Several donors showed sharing of approximately 5% of naive CD4 clonotypes.

The V and J ends lost 0 bases and 9 bases respectively, with 11 bases between them. CDR3 length equals 13 residues. CDR1 and CDR2 from the germline V gene are MGHDK and SYGVNS. TCRdb's table, derived via immunoSEQ multiplex PCR, lists solely in-frame clones and lacks some. The profile covers approximately 320,000 clones, with about nine tenths appearing a single time and under 20% taken by the ten largest. Specimen: memory CD8+ T cells sorted from blood. This sample's subset: CD45RO+ cells pooled with CCR7-negative TemRA cells. This TCR was sampled from a man in his late teens or twenties in good health. V and J are TRBV25-1 and TRBJ1-2, with no clear D. CDR3 in DNA: TGTGCCAGCAGTGAATATGGGGAACTAAGCTACACCTTC. It specifies CASSEYGELSYTF.